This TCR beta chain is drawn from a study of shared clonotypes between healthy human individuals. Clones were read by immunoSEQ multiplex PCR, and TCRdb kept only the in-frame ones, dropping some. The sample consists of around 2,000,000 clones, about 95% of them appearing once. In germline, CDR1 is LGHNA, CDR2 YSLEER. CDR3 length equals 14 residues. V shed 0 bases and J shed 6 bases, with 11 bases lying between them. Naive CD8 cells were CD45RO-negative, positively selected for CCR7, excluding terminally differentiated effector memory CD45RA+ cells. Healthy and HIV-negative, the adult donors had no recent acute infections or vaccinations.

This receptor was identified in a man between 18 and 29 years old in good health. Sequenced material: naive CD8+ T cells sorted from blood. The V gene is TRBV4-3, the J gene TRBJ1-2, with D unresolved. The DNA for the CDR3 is TGCGCCAGCAGCCAAGATACGTTGGCAAATGGCTACACCTTC. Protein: CASSQDTLANGYTF.